The clone carrying this T cell receptor beta chain was observed a handful of times. Its antigen is still unknown. These data are taken from a study of T-cell memory formation after mild COVID-19. About the study: Largely, TCR clusters stayed within a single donor. Whole-study findings and limits: Later expanders leaned CD4+, whereas day 15 to 85 contracting clones were balanced CD4/CD8. Contracting clones localized mainly to CM and EM when CD4+ and mainly to EMRA when CD8+. The appearance of some responding clones in pre-infection memory suggested that cross-reactive memory joined.

TCRdb used MiXCR to reprocess the 5' RACE reads, holding one entry per CDR3 protein. Of over 70,000 distinct CDR3 sequences listed, about 12% are singletons. This clonotype was sampled from an adult woman who had mild COVID-19 (a few samples of this study predate the infection). Cell type and time point are not known. Sequenced sample: PBMCs or a T cell subset sorted from them (not recorded which).

Here the CDR3 DNA reads TGTGCCAGCAGCCCACAGGACGGATTTGAGCAGTTCTTC. Its protein is CASSPQDGFEQFF. The chain combines TRBV9 with TRBJ2-1, with D tentatively TRBD1 (5 bases). This CDR3 spans 13 amino acids. Trimming stripped 4 bases from V and 9 bases from J, with 14 bases between. CDR1 SGDLS and CDR2 YYNGEE come from the germline V gene.